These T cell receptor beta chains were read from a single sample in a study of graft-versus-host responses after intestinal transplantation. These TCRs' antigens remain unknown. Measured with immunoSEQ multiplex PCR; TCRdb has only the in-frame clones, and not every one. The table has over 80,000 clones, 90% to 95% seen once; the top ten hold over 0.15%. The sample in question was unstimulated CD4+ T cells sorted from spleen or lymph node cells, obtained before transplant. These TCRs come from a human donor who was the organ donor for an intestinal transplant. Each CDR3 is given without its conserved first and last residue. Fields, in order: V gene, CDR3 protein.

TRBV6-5,ASSPGLQNSPLH
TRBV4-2,ASSQGLASSYEQY
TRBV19,ASSIGNAGGKAF
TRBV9,ASSAGLAGREQY
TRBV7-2,ASSRHRAEETQY
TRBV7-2,ASSIPPRGGKETQY
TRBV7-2,ASSLGGGGDTQY
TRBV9,ASSVGTSGGASYNEQF
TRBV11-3,ASSLEGTQTQY
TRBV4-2,ASSQGGQGARNQPQH
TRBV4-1,ASSQILDTQY
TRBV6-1,ASTARGTDTQY
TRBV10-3,AISQGGGNQPQH
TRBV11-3,ASSLTGTGLYEQY
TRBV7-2,ASSLTRLVHQETQY
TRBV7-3,ASSLAGVEDTQY
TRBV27,ASSFHGWKNTEAF
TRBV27,ASSFQRGAADTQY
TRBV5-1,ASSLTGSYGCT
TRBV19,ASSRDRFNEKLF
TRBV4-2,ASSQDSQGARGYT
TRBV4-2,ASSPRGPYNEQF
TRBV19,ATDRGDTDTQY
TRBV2,ASSETGGNTIY
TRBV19,ASSIGKSAFGYT
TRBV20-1,SATDRSKLF
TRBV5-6,ASSLLAGALMEQY
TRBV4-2,ASSRSDSSYEQY
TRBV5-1,ASSLVQGTEAF